This T cell receptor beta chain was profiled in a study of blood T cell repertoires in COVID-19. Participant-reported clinical history was the basis for cohort assignment. The data were produced by immunoSEQ multiplex PCR, yet TCRdb's version contains in-frame clones alone and is incomplete. Seen here are a few hundred thousand clones, around 85% observed once, and the top ten hold about 1.3%. This clone came up many times. The sequenced material came from PBMCs or T cells enriched from blood (not recorded which). The clonotype comes from a woman aged 40 to 50 with acute COVID-19.

The CDR3 nucleotides read TGTGCCAGCAGCGAAAGAGAAGGGACTAGCTTTATAAAGACCCAGTACTTC. Translated: CASSEREGTSFIKTQYF. The rearrangement links TRBV7-2 to TRBJ2-5, with 9 bases matching TRBD2. CDR1 is SGHTA and CDR2 is FQGNSA in the germline V gene. This CDR3 is 17 amino acids long. V lost 5 bases, J lost 6 bases, and 16 bases stayed unmatched.